This TCR beta chain is from a study of T-cell memory formation after mild COVID-19 (dated by TCRdb to about 2021). With regard to the full study: TCR sequence clusters from the two donors were found to be largely donor specific. T-cell clones expanding and contracting after mild COVID-19 in two donors were tracked by longitudinal TCRalpha and TCRbeta repertoire sequencing. Two young, previously healthy adult volunteers, one female and one male, were included in the cohort.

Comment on this clonotype: Its recognized antigen is unknown. Qualities for individual bases were not recorded, and no much larger clone is one base off.

Sequencing took place on an Illumina NovaSeq 6000. TCRalpha and TCRbeta cDNA libraries were constructed by 5'RACE with constant-segment primers, with sample barcodes and unique molecular identifiers being introduced. Trizol reagent was used to extract RNA from every sample. Library amplification was performed in two PCR steps, and a second sample barcode and Illumina TruSeq adapters were introduced in the second step. Sequencing of the libraries was done on an Illumina NovaSeq, producing 2 x 150 bp paired-end reads. Processing in the source paper ran as follows. Reads were demultiplexed and collapsed into UMI-guided consensus sequences with migec v1.2.7. Using mixcr v2.1.11, the UMI consensuses were aligned to TRA and TRB V and J templates and assembled into clonotypes. Clonotypes were classified as expanded or contracted when called significant by both edgeR and NoisET, with noise models trained on biological replicates. For edgeR calls, the cutoffs were a false discovery rate-adjusted p below 0.01 and a log2 fold-change threshold of 1. As an exploratory analysis of dynamics, max-normalized trajectories of the 1000 most abundant clonotypes were examined by PCA with hierarchical clustering. Separately sequenced CD4+ and CD8+ repertoires were used to assign the CD4 or CD8 phenotype of responding clones. TCRdb reanalyzed the raw reads on its own, using fastp at Q25 for trimming and MiXCR for clone calling, and kept in-frame beta chains. Every CDR3 protein is listed once, alongside the most common genes and DNA of its rows. V and J calls and clone size were set by TCRdb, not the authors. This sample gives around 100,000 distinct CDR3 sequences in total; roughly 10% of them show up just once. Of the sample, roughly two fifths falls within the top ten clones.

Study-level results and caveats: The second-wave clones that peaked on day 37 were not confirmed to be SARS-CoV-2 specific. Contracting CD4+ clones were found mainly in CM and EM memory subsets, while CD8+ clones were enriched in EMRA. Only two mild cases were covered in the study, and larger cohorts including severe cases with pre-infection samples were considered necessary. From day 15 to 85, contracting clones showed balanced CD4/CD8 phenotypes, whereas a second wave of clones that expanded from day 15 to 37 leaned towards CD4+. Some responding clones were detected in pre-infection memory, suggesting pre-existing cross-reactive memory T cells joined the SARS-CoV-2 response.

PBMCs were isolated by Ficoll-Paque density gradient centrifugation. Input material: PBMCs or a T cell subset sorted from them (not recorded which). The clonotype originates from a man between 18 and 29 years old who had mild COVID-19 (a few samples of this study predate the infection). The sample titles of this study are shuffled in the database, so cell type and time point are left out; the donor was told from shared clones.

The nucleotide sequence reads TGTGCCAGCAGCTTGGACCTCCCCGTAGGCCCTAACTATGGCTACACCTTC. It is translated as CASSLDLPVGPNYGYTF. The chain employs TRBV5-5 and TRBJ1-2, with an unclear D gene assignment. The CDR3 holds 17 amino acids from the cysteine to the phenylalanine. CDR3 DNA only is kept here, 51 bases in frame from base 1. Sequences SGHKS (CDR1) and YYEKEE (CDR2) are obtained from the germline V gene (reference sequence). V is shortened by 0 bases, J by 0 bases, and the region joining them spans 15 bases.